This T cell receptor beta chain appears in the sequencing data of a study of blood T cell repertoires in COVID-19. As for the study in general: From T cells, B-cell-depleted T cells, or PBMCs came the material, which was cDNA or gDNA.

Authors' processing steps: Amplification from reference gene primers served as the basis for estimated nucleated cell counts. Clones were read by immunoSEQ multiplex PCR, and TCRdb kept only the in-frame ones, dropping some. V, J and clone size reflect that table, while D and trimming were determined from the DNA. The sample shows around 300,000 clones, about four fifths of them seen only once. The source of this sequence is a woman aged 45-65 years who had recovered from COVID-19. Sequencing input: peripheral blood.

CDR3 amino acids: CASSPTGGGAGEQYF. In DNA, the CDR3 is TGTGCCAGCAGCCCGACCGGCGGGGGAGCGGGGGAGCAGTACTTC. The chain uses TRBV7-9 and TRBJ2-7, with 7 positions matching TRBD2. The V and J ends lost 5 bases and 7 bases, in that order; junction bases with no gene match: 14. The CDR3 contains 15 residues. Germline values: CDR1 SEHNR, CDR2 FQNEAQ (reference sequence).